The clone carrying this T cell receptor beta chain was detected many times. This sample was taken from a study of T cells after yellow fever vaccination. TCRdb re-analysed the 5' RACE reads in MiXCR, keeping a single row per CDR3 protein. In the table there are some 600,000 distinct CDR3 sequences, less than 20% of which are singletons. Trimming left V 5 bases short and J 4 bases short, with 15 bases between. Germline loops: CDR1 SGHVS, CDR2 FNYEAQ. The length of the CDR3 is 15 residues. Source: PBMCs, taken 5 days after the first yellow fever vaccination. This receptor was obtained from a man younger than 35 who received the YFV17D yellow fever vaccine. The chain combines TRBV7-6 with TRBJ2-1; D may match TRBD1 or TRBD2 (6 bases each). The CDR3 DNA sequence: TGTGCCAGCAGCGCCGTGGGGGGCCTTTACAATGAGCAGTTCTTC. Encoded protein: CASSAVGGLYNEQFF.